This T cell receptor (beta chain) was recovered during a study of OX40 agonist ivuxolimab in advanced cancers. Study outcomes and limitations: CD4+ and CD8+ blood T cells expanded clonally by week 6 at 0.1 to 3.0 mg/kg. Some of the lowest clonal expansion was seen in partial responders at 0.1-3.0 mg/kg.

Data came from immunoSEQ multiplex PCR; TCRdb stores just in-frame clones and leaves some out. The top ten clones hold around 6.3% of a sample with tens of thousands of clones, about nine tenths of them seen once. This CDR3 is 15 amino acids long. The ends were cut back, 5 bases at V and 2 bases at J, with 13 bases in the middle. Germline CDR1 is SGHTA and CDR2 is FQGNSA. The table lists this clone with a count of one. Its cognate antigen is unknown. The sequenced sample was CD4+ or CD8+ T cells sorted from blood, obtained in a trial of the OX40 agonist ivuxolimab. The TCR comes from an adult with an advanced solid tumor such as melanoma, head and neck, liver or kidney cancer. The chain recombines TRBV7-2 with TRBJ1-3; D is ambiguous. In nucleotides, the CDR3 is TGTGCCAGCAGCGTCCCTGACAAACCTGGAAACACCATATATTTT. This gives the protein CASSVPDKPGNTIYF. Using reference TRBV7-2 and TRBJ1-3 for the parts outside the CDR3, the full variable domain is GAGVSQSPSNKVTEKGKDVELRCDPISGHTALYWYRQSLGQGLEFLIYFQGNSAPDKSGLPSDRFSAERTGGSVSTLTIQRTQQEDSAVYLCASSVPDKPGNTIYFGEGSWLTVV.